What follows describes a single T cell receptor (beta chain). The germline V gene has CDR1 SEHNR and CDR2 FQNEAQ (reference sequence). Unmatched junction bases numbered 3, after V lost 3 bases and J lost 4 bases. CDR3 length: 15 amino acids. The data belong to a study of blood T cell repertoires in COVID-19. As for the study in general: Both acute and convalescent COVID-19 samples were obtained from the United States, Italy and Spain. PBMCs, B-cell-depleted T cells, or T cells provided the cDNA or gDNA that made up the material.

Under the authors' procedure: Reference gene primer amplification gave nucleated cell count estimates. Clones were sequenced by immunoSEQ multiplex PCR, and TCRdb holds only the in-frame ones, with some missing. That table is the source of V, J and clone size, and D and trimming were worked out from the DNA. The sample lists roughly 38,000 clones; around 85% were seen once. The rearrangement links TRBV7-9 to TRBJ1-4; TRBD1 aligns across 9 bases. The sequenced sample was peripheral blood. The sequence derives from a man aged 45-60 years with active COVID-19. The CDR3 protein is CASSFGDRDNEKLFF. The CDR3, as DNA: TGTGCCAGCAGCTTCGGGGACAGGGATAATGAAAAACTGTTTTTT.